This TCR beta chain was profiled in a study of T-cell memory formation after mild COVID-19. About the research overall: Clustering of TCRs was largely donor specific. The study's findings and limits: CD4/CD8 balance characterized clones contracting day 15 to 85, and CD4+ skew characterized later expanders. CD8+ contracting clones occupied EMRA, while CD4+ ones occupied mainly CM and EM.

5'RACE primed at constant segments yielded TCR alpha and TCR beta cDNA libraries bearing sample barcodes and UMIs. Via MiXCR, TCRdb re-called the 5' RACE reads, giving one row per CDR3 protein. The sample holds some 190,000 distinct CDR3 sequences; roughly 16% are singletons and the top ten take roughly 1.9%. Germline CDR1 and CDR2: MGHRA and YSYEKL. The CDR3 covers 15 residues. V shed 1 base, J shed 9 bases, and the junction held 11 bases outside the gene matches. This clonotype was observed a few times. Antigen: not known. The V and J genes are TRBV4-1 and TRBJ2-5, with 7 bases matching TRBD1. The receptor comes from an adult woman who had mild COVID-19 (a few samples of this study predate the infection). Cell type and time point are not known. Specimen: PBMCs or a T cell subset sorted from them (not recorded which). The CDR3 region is CASSQVWTGLIAQYF. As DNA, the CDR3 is TGCGCCAGCAGCCAAGTTTGGACAGGTTTGATAGCCCAGTACTTC.